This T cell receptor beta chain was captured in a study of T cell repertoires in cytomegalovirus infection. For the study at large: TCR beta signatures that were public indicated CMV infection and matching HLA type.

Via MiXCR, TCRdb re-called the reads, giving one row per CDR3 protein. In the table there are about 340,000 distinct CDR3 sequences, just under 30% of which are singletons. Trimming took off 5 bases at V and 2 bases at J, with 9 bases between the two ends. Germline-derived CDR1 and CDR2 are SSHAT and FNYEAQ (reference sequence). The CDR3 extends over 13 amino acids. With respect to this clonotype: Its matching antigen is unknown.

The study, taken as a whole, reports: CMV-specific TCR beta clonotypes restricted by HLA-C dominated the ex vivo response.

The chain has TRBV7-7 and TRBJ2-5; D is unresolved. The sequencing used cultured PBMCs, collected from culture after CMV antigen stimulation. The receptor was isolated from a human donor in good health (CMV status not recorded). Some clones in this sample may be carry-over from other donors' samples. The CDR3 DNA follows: TGTGCCAGCAGCCAAAGTCCACAAGAGACCCAGTACTTC. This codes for CASSQSPQETQYF.